This T cell receptor (beta chain) was captured by sequencing in a study of OX40 agonist ivuxolimab in advanced cancers. The method was immunoSEQ multiplex PCR; TCRdb's version includes in-frame clones alone and lacks a portion of them. The sample yields around 43,000 clones, 86% seen once. The CDR3 runs to 18 residues. Germline values: CDR1 SGHVS, CDR2 FNYEAQ. The J segment lost 2 bases and the V segment lost 5 bases, leaving 8 bases of the junction unmatched. Source: CD4+ or CD8+ T cells sorted from blood, taken in a trial of the OX40 agonist ivuxolimab. The J gene is TRBJ2-1, the V gene TRBV7-6; TRBD2 matches at 14 bases. This TCR was recovered from an adult with an advanced solid tumor such as melanoma, head and neck, liver or kidney cancer. The CDR3 DNA sequence: TGTGCCAGCAGCCGGGGACTAGCGGGAGAGAGAACCTACAATGAGCAGTTCTTC. It codes for CASSRGLAGERTYNEQFF.